This TCR beta chain was recovered during a study of graft-versus-host responses after intestinal transplantation. Study details: Following induction with anti-thymocyte globulin, all recipients were given tacrolimus and steroids for two to four years. Study-level findings and limits: Early HvG declines after transplant were associated with peak circulating GvH clone levels.

As concerns this clone: Antigen: not known.

Sequencing used immunoSEQ multiplex PCR; TCRdb keeps in-frame clones, though not all of them. The table lists some 90,000 clones, 80% to 95% of them singletons. CDR1 is SNHLY, CDR2 FYNNEI, per germline. The CDR3 spans 17 residues. V was pared by 3 bases and J by 6 bases, with 21 bases between. The chain employs TRBV2 and TRBJ1-3; D unclear. The receptor was isolated from a human donor who received an intestinal transplant. The source was unstimulated CD4+ T cells sorted from spleen or lymph node cells, collected before intestinal transplant. CDR3 DNA sequence: TGTGCCAGCAGTGAGGGTCATGGATGGAGAATGCAAAACACCATATATTTT. Amino acids: CASSEGHGWRMQNTIYF.